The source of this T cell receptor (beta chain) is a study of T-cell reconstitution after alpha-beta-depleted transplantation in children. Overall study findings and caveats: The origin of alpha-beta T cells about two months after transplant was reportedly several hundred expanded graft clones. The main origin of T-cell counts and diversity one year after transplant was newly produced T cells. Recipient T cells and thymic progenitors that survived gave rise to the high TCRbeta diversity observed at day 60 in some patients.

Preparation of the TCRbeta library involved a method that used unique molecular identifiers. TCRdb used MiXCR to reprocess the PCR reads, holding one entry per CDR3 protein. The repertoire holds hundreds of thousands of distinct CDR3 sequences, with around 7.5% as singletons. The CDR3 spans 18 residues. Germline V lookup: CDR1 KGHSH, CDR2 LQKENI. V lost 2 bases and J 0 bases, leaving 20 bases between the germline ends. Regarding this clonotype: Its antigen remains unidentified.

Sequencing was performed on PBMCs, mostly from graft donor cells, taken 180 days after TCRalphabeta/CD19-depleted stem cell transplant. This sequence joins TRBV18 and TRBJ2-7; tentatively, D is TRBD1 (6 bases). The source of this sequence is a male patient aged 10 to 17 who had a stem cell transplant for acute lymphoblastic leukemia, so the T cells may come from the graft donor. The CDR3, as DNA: TGTGCCAGCTCACCAACCTCGCTCCCGACAGGATACTCCTACGAGCAGTACTTC. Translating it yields CASSPTSLPTGYSYEQYF.